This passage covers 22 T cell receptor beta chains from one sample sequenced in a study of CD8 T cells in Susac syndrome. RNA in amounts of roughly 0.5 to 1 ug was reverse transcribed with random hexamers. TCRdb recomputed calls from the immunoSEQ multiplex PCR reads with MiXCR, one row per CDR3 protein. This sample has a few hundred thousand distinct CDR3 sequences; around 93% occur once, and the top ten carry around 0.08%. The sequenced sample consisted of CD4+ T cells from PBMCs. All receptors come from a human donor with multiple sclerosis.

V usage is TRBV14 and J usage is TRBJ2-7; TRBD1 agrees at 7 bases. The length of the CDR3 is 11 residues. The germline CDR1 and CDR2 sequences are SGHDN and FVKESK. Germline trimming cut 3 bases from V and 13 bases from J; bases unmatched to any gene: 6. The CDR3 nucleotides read TGTGCCAGCAGCCAGACCGGGACAGTCTACTTC. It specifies CASSQTGTVYF.

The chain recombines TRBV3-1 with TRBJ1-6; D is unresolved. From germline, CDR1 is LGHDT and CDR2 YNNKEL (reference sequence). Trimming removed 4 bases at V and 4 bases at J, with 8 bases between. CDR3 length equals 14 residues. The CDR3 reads CASSLGLYNSPLHF. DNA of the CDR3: TGTGCCAGCAGCCTCGGACTGTATAATTCACCCCTCCACTTT.

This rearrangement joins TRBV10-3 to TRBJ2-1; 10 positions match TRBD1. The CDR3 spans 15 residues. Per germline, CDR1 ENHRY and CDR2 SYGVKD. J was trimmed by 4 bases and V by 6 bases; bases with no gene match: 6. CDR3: CAIRATGGRYNEQFF. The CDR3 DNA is TGTGCCATCAGAGCGACAGGGGGCCGGTACAATGAGCAGTTCTTC.

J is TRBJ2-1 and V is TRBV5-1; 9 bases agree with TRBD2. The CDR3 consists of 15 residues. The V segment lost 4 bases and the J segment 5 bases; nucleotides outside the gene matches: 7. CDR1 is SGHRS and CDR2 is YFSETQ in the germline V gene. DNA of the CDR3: TGCGCCAGCAGCGTTGGCGGGGGGGCCAACAATGAGCAGTTCTTC. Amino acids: CASSVGGGANNEQFF. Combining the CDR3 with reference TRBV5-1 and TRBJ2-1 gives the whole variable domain KAGVTQTPRYLIKTRGQQVTLSCSPISGHRSVSWYQQTPGQGLQFLFEYFSETQRNKGNFPGRFSGRQFSNSRSEMNVSTLELGDSALYLCASSVGGGANNEQFFGPGTRLTVL.

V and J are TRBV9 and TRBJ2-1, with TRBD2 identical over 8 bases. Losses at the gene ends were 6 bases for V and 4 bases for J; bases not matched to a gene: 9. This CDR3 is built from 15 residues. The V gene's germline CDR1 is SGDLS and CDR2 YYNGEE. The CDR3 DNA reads TGTGCCAGCAACGCCCTTAGCGGGGTGTACAATGAGCAGTTCTTC. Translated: CASNALSGVYNEQFF.

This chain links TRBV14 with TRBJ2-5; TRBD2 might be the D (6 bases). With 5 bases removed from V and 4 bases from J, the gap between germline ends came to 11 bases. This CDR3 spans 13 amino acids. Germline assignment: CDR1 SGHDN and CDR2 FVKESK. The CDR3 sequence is CASSSLGGETQYF. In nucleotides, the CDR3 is TGTGCCAGCAGCTCCTTGGGGGGAGAGACCCAGTACTTC. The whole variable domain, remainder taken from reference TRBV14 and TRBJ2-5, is EAGVTQFPSHSVIEKGQTVTLRCDPISGHDNLYWYRRVMGKEIKFLLHFVKESKQDESGMPNNRFLAERTGGTYSTLKVQPAELEDSGVYFCASSSLGGETQYFGPGTRLLVL.

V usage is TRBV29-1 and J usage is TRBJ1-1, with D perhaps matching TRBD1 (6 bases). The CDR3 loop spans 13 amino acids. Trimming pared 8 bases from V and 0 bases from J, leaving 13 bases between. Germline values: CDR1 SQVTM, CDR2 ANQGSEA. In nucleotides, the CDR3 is TGCAGCTCTATCTGGGGGCTGAACACTGAAGCTTTCTTT. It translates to CSSIWGLNTEAFF.

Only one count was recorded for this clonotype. CDR3 protein: CSAIPTMGGYTF. DNA for the CDR3: TGCAGTGCCATCCCGACGATGGGGGGCTACACCTTC. The chain couples TRBV20-1 to TRBJ1-2, with D uncertain. This CDR3 region has 12 residues. V gave up 6 bases and J gave up 8 bases, with 16 bases separating them. CDR1 and CDR2 from the germline V gene are DFQATT and SNEGSKA (reference sequence).

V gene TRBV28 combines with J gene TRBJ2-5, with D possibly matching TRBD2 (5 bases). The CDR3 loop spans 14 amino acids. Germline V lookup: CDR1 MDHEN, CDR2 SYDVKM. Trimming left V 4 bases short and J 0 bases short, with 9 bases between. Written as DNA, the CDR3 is TGTGCCAGCAGTTCCCAGGACTACCAAGAGACCCAGTACTTC. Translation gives CASSSQDYQETQYF.

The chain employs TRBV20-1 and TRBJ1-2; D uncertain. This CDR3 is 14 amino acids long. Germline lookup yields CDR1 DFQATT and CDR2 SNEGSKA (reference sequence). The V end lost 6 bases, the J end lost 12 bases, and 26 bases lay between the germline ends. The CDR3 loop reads CSAQKIGGWRKDTF. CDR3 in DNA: TGCAGTGCCCAGAAAATCGGCGGATGGAGGAAGGACACCTTC.

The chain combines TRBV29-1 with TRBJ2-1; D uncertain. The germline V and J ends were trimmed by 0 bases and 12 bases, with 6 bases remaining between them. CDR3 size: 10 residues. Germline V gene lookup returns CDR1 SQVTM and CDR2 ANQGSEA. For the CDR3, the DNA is TGCAGCGTTGAAGAGCCTGGGCAGTTCTTC. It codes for CSVEEPGQFF.

As DNA, the CDR3 is TGTGCCAGCAATATGGGCTCAGGGGCCAACTATGGCTACACCTTC. As protein: CASNMGSGANYGYTF. The gene calls are TRBV3-1 and TRBJ1-2; D is possibly TRBD1 (6 bases). Germline V lookup: CDR1 LGHDT, CDR2 YNNKEL (reference sequence). The CDR3 has 15 amino acids. V shed 7 bases and J shed 2 bases, with 17 bases lying between them.

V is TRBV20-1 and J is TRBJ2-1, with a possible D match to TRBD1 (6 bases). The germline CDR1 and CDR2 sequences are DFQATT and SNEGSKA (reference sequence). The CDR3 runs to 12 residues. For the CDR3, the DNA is TGCAGGACGGACAGTAACTACAATGAGCAGTTCTTC. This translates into CRTDSNYNEQFF.

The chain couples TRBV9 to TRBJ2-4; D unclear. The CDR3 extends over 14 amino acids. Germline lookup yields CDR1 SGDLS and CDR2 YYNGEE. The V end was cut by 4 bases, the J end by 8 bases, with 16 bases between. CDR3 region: CASSPGQYSDIQYF. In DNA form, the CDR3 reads TGTGCCAGCAGCCCAGGTCAGTACTCGGACATTCAGTACTTC.

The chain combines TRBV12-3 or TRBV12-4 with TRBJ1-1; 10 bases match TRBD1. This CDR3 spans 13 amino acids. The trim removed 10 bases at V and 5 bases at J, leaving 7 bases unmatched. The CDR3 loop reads CANRQGASTEAFF. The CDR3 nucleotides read TGTGCCAACCGACAGGGGGCGTCGACTGAAGCTTTCTTT.

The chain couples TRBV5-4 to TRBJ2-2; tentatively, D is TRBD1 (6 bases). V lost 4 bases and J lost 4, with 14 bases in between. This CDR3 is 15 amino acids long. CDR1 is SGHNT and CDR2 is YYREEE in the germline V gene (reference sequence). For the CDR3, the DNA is TGTGCCAGCAGCAAGGACAGCGAGATCACCGGGGAGCTGTTTTTT. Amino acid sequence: CASSKDSEITGELFF. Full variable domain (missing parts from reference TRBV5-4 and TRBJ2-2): ETGVTQSPTHLIKTRGQQVTLRCSSQSGHNTVSWYQQALGQGPQFIFQYYREEENGRGNFPPRFSGLQFPNYSSELNVNALELDDSALYLCASSKDSEITGELFFGEGSRLTVL.

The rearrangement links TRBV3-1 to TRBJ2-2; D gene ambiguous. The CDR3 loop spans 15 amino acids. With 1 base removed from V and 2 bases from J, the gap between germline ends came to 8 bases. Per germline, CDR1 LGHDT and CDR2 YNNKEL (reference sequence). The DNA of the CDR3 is TGTGCCAGCAGCCAAGTCCGTCTAAACACCGGGGAGCTGTTTTTT. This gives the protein CASSQVRLNTGELFF.

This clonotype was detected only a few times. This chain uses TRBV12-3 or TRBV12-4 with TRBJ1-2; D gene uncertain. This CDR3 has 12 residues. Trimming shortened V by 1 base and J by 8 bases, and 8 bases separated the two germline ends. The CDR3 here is CASSLGSWGYTF. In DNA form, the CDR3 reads TGTGCCAGCAGTTTAGGGAGTTGGGGCTACACCTTC.

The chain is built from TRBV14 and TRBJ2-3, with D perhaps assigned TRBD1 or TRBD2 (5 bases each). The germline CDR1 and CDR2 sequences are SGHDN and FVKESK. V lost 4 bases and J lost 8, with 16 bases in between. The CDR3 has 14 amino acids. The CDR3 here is CASSLRGPQGTQYF. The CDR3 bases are TGTGCCAGCAGCCTTCGAGGGCCTCAGGGTACGCAGTATTTT.

The CDR3 spells CATGERGRNEQFF. For the CDR3, the DNA is TGTGCCACCGGGGAGAGGGGGCGGAATGAGCAGTTCTTC. The gene calls are TRBV19 and TRBJ2-1, with 7 bases matching TRBD1. V trimming: 10 bases; J trimming: 7 bases; junction bases outside the gene matches: 10. This CDR3 is built from 13 residues. Germline V lookup: CDR1 LNHDA, CDR2 SQIVND (reference sequence).

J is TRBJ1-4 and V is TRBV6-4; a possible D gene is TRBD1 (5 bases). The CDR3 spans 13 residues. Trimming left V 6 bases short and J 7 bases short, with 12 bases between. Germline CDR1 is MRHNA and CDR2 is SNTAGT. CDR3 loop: CASSRDQGEKLFF. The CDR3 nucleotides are TGTGCCAGCAGCAGGGATCAGGGTGAAAAACTGTTTTTT.

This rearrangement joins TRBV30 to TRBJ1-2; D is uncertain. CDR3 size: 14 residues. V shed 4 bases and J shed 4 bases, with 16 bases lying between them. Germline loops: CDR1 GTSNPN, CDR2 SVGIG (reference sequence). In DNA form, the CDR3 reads TGTGCCTGGAAGAAGCCAGGAAGCCCCTATGGCTACACCTTC. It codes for CAWKKPGSPYGYTF. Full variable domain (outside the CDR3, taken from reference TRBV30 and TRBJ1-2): SQTIHQWPATLVQPVGSPLSLECTVEGTSNPNLYWYRQAAGRGLQLLFYSVGIGQISSEVPQNLSASRPQDRQFILSSKKLLLSDSGFYLCAWKKPGSPYGYTFGSGTRLTVV.